This is a list of T cell receptor beta chains from one sample in a study of T cell responses to AZD1222 COVID-19 vaccine. The assay was immunoSEQ multiplex PCR, and TCRdb's table has in-frame clones only and misses some. The sample includes over 100,000 clones, just under 95% of them seen just once. This specimen was peripheral blood, taken on day 0 of AZD1222 vaccination. The receptors originated from an adult in good health. Each CDR3 is given with its conserved first and last residue. The order of the fields is clone size, J gene, V gene, D gene, CDR3 DNA, CDR3 protein. The D gene is left open where the match is weak. The size of a clone is reported for some rows only, either as once, few or many, or as a class for expanded clones.

clone size: -; J gene: TRBJ1-1; V gene: TRBV12-3/TRBV12-4; D gene: TRBD1; CDR3 DNA: TGTGCCAGCAGAACCAGGGGGGGGACTGAAGCTTTCTTT; CDR3 protein: CASRTRGGTEAFF
clone size: -; J gene: TRBJ2-5; V gene: TRBV30; D gene: -; CDR3 DNA: TGTGCCTGGAGTGTAGGGATTTTGGAGCAAGAGACCCAGTACTTC; CDR3 protein: CAWSVGILEQETQYF
clone size: -; J gene: TRBJ1-1; V gene: TRBV4-2; D gene: -; CDR3 DNA: TGTGCCAGCAGCCAAGAACGGGGGTTGAACACTGAAGCTTTCTTT; CDR3 protein: CASSQERGLNTEAFF
clone size: -; J gene: TRBJ2-7; V gene: TRBV27; D gene: TRBD2; CDR3 DNA: TGTGCCAGCAGTGGATGGACTAGCGGGTCCTACGAGCAGTACTTC; CDR3 protein: CASSGWTSGSYEQYF
clone size: -; J gene: TRBJ1-3; V gene: TRBV7-2; D gene: -; CDR3 DNA: TGTGCCAGCAGCTTCAATTCTGGAAACACCATATATTTT; CDR3 protein: CASSFNSGNTIYF
clone size: -; J gene: TRBJ1-2; V gene: TRBV30; D gene: TRBD1; CDR3 DNA: TGTGCCTGGAGTGGACAGGGCTGGGGCTACACCTTC; CDR3 protein: CAWSGQGWGYTF
clone size: -; J gene: TRBJ2-7; V gene: TRBV21-1; D gene: -; CDR3 DNA: TGTGCCAGCAGCAAAGCCCTACAATGGGAGACTCACCTTTTGGAGCAGTACTTC; CDR3 protein: CASSKALQWETHLLEQYF
clone size: -; J gene: TRBJ1-5; V gene: TRBV19; D gene: -; CDR3 DNA: TGTGCCAGTAGTACCCCAGGGTTAGGTCAGCCCCAGCATTTT; CDR3 protein: CASSTPGLGQPQHF
clone size: -; J gene: TRBJ1-3; V gene: TRBV18; D gene: -; CDR3 DNA: TGTGCCAGCTCACCACCGGCTACGGGGTATGGAAACACCATATATTTT; CDR3 protein: CASSPPATGYGNTIYF
clone size: -; J gene: TRBJ1-3; V gene: TRBV11-3; D gene: TRBD1; CDR3 DNA: TGTGCCAGCAGCCTGGGACAGAGAAACACCATATATTTT; CDR3 protein: CASSLGQRNTIYF
clone size: -; J gene: TRBJ2-2; V gene: TRBV19; D gene: -; CDR3 DNA: TGTGCCAGTAGTATAAGGGGGGCCGACACCGGGGAGCTGTTTTTT; CDR3 protein: CASSIRGADTGELFF
clone size: -; J gene: TRBJ2-3; V gene: TRBV19; D gene: -; CDR3 DNA: TGTGCCAGTAGTATAAGGGGATCTAATCAGGGGCGGCCCACAGATACGCAGTATTTT; CDR3 protein: CASSIRGSNQGRPTDTQYF
clone size: few; J gene: TRBJ1-3; V gene: TRBV25-1; D gene: -; CDR3 DNA: TGTGCCAGCCGGCTCAGCTCTGGAAACACCATATATTTT; CDR3 protein: CASRLSSGNTIYF
clone size: -; J gene: TRBJ1-4; V gene: TRBV28; D gene: TRBD1; CDR3 DNA: TGTGCCAGCAGTACCCCACAGGGGGCGGCTGAAAAACTGTTTTTT; CDR3 protein: CASSTPQGAAEKLFF
clone size: -; J gene: TRBJ2-7; V gene: TRBV29-1; D gene: -; CDR3 DNA: TGCAGCGTCGCCGACAGGAGCTCCTACGAGCAGTACTTC; CDR3 protein: CSVADRSSYEQYF
clone size: once; J gene: TRBJ1-5; V gene: TRBV30; D gene: -; CDR3 DNA: TGTGCCTGGAATCGAGGACCCCCCAGCAATCAGCCCCAGCATTTT; CDR3 protein: CAWNRGPPSNQPQHF
clone size: -; J gene: TRBJ1-2; V gene: TRBV3-1/TRBV3-2; D gene: -; CDR3 DNA: TGTGCCAGCAGCCAAGACCTGGATCGAGGCGGCTACACCTTC; CDR3 protein: CASSQDLDRGGYTF
clone size: -; J gene: TRBJ1-2; V gene: TRBV6-1; D gene: -; CDR3 DNA: TGTGCCAGCAGTGAATTATCAGGCTGGGGCTACACCTTC; CDR3 protein: CASSELSGWGYTF
clone size: -; J gene: TRBJ2-3; V gene: TRBV18; D gene: -; CDR3 DNA: TGTGCCAGCTCACCAGGGGTTACAGATACGCAGTATTTT; CDR3 protein: CASSPGVTDTQYF
clone size: -; J gene: TRBJ1-6; V gene: TRBV5-1; D gene: -; CDR3 DNA: TGCGCCAGCAGCTTGGTGAATTCACCCCTCCACTTT; CDR3 protein: CASSLVNSPLHF
clone size: few; J gene: TRBJ1-4; V gene: TRBV3-1/TRBV3-2; D gene: -; CDR3 DNA: TGTGCCAGCAGCCCCCGACAAGTGGGTGAAAAACTGTTTTTT; CDR3 protein: CASSPRQVGEKLFF
clone size: -; J gene: TRBJ1-2; V gene: TRBV4-1; D gene: TRBD1; CDR3 DNA: TGCGCCAGCAGCCCCTCCCCGGAGAGGGGGCGCGACTATGGCTACACCTTC; CDR3 protein: CASSPSPERGRDYGYTF
clone size: -; J gene: TRBJ2-7; V gene: TRBV29-1; D gene: -; CDR3 DNA: TGCAGCGTCATCTCAGGGAGCTACGAGCAGTACTTC; CDR3 protein: CSVISGSYEQYF
clone size: -; J gene: TRBJ2-3; V gene: TRBV7-9; D gene: -; CDR3 DNA: TGTGCCAGCAGCTTAGTGAGGGGCGGTGCTAGCACAGATACGCAGTATTTT; CDR3 protein: CASSLVRGGASTDTQYF
clone size: -; J gene: TRBJ2-7; V gene: TRBV23-1; D gene: -; CDR3 DNA: TGCGCCAGCAGTCTTCCCAGCCACAGCTCGGAGCAGTACTTC; CDR3 protein: CASSLPSHSSEQYF
clone size: -; J gene: TRBJ1-4; V gene: TRBV3-1/TRBV3-2; D gene: -; CDR3 DNA: TGTGCCAGCAATCAAGGGGGGAGGCGTAATGAAAAACTGTTTTTT; CDR3 protein: CASNQGGRRNEKLFF
clone size: -; J gene: TRBJ2-1; V gene: TRBV27; D gene: TRBD1; CDR3 DNA: TGTGCCAGCAGGGGGACAGGGGGTCCCAATGAGCAGTTCTTC; CDR3 protein: CASRGTGGPNEQFF